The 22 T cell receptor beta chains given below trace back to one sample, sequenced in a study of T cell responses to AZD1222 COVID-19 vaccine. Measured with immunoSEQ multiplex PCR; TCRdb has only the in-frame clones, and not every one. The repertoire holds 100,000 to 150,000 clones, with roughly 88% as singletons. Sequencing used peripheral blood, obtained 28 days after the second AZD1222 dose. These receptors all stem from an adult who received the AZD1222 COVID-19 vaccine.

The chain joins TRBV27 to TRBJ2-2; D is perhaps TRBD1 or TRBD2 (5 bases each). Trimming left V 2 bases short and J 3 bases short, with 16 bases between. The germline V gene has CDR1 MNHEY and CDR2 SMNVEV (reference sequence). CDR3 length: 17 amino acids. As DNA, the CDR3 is TGTGCCAGCAGTTTAGGCCCCGGGGCGGCACACACCGGGGAGCTGTTTTTT. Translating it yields CASSLGPGAAHTGELFF.

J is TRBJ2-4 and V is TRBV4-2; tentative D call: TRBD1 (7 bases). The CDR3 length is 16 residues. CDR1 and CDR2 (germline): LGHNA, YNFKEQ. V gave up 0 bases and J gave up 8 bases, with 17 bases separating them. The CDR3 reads CASSQEAWAGGHIQYF. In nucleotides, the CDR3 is TGTGCCAGCAGCCAAGAGGCTTGGGCAGGGGGGCACATTCAGTACTTC.

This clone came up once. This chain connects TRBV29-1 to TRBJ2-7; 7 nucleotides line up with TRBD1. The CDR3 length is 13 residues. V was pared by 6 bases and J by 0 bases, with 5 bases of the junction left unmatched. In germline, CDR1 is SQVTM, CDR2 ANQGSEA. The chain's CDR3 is CSVGTDHSYEQYF. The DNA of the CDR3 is TGCAGCGTGGGGACAGACCACTCCTACGAGCAGTACTTC.

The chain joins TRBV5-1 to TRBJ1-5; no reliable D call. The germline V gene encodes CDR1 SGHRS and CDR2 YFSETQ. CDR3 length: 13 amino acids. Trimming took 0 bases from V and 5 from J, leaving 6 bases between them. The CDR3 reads CASSLDGYQPQHF. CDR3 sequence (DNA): TGCGCCAGCAGCTTGGACGGTTATCAGCCCCAGCATTTT.

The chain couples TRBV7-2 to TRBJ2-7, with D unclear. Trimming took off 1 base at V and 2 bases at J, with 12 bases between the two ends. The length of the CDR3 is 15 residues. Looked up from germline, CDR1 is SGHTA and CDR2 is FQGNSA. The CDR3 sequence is CASSLESQITYEQYF. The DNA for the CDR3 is TGTGCCAGCAGCTTAGAGAGTCAAATCACCTACGAGCAGTACTTC.

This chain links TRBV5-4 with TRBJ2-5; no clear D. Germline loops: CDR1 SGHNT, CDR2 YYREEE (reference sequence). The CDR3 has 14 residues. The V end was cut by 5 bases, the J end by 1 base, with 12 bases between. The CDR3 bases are TGTGCCAGCAGTAGTCCGGGCGCCCAAGAGACCCAGTACTTC. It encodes CASSSPGAQETQYF.

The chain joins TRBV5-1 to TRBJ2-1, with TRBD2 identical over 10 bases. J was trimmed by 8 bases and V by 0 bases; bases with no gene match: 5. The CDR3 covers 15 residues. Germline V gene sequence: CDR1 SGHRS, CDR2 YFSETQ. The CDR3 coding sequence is TGCGCCAGCAGCTTGGCCCTAGCGGGAGTGGATGAGCAGTTCTTC. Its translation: CASSLALAGVDEQFF.

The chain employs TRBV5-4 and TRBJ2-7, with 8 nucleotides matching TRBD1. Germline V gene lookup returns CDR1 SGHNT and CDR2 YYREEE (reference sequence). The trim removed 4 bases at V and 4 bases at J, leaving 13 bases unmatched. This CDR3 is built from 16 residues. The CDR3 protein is CASSLDRGRKEYEQYF. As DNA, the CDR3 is TGTGCCAGCAGCCTAGACAGGGGAAGGAAGGAATACGAGCAGTACTTC.

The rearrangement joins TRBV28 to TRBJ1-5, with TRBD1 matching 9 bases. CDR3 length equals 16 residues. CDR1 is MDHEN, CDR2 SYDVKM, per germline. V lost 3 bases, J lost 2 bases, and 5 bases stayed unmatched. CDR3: CASSLARDRGNQPQHF. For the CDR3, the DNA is TGTGCCAGCAGTTTGGCCCGGGACAGGGGCAATCAGCCCCAGCATTTT.

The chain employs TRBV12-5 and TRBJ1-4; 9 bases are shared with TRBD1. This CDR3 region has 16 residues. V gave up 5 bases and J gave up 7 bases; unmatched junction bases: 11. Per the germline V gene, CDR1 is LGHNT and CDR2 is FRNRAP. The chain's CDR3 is CASGESPGTGSEKLFF. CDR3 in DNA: TGTGCTAGTGGTGAATCCCCCGGGACAGGGAGTGAAAAACTGTTTTTT. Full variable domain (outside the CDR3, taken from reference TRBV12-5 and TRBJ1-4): DARVTQTPRHKVTEMGQEVTMRCQPILGHNTVFWYRQTMMQGLELLAYFRNRAPLDDSGMPKDRFSAEMPDATLATLKIQPSEPRDSAVYFCASGESPGTGSEKLFFGSGTQLSVL.

CDR3 residues: CSASSGTEFYGYTF. CDR3 in DNA: TGCAGTGCTAGTTCTGGGACAGAATTCTATGGCTACACCTTC. The chain joins TRBV20-1 to TRBJ1-2; 7 nucleotides align to TRBD1. J gave up 4 bases and V 3 bases, and 8 bases lay outside the gene matches. This CDR3 spans 14 amino acids. CDR1 and CDR2 from the germline V gene are DFQATT and SNEGSKA (reference sequence).

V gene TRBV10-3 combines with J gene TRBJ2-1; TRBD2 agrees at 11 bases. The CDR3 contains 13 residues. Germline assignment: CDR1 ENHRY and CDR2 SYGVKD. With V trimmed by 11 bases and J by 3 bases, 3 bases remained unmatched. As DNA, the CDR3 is TGTGCCGCGGGACTAGCGGTCTACAATGAGCAGTTCTTC. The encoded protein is CAAGLAVYNEQFF.

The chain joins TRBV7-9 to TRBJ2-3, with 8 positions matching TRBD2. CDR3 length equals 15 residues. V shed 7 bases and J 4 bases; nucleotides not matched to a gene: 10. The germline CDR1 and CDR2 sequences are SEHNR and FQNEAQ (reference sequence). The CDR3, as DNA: TGTGCCAGCACCAAAAGCGGGAGCCGGGCAGATACGCAGTATTTT. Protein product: CASTKSGSRADTQYF.

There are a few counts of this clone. The DNA of the CDR3 is TGCGCCAGCAGGCCTACTCCGGGACAGAAAGTTTATGGCTACACCTTC. Encoded protein: CASRPTPGQKVYGYTF. This chain joins TRBV5-1 and TRBJ1-2, with TRBD1 matching 7 bases. The length of the CDR3 is 16 residues. J lost 5 bases, V lost 5 bases, and 15 bases had no gene match. Germline lookup yields CDR1 SGHRS and CDR2 YFSETQ.

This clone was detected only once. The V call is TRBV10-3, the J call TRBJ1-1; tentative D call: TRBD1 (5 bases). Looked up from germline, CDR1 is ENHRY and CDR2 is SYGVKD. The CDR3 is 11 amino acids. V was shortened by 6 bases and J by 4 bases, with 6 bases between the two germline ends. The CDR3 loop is CAIRGGTEAFF. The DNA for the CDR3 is TGTGCCATCAGGGGGGGCACTGAAGCTTTCTTT.

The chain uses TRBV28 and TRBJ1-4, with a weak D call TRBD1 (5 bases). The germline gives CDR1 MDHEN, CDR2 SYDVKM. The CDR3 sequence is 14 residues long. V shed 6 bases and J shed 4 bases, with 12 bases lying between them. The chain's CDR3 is CASSRQSINEKLFF. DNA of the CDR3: TGTGCCAGCAGCCGACAGTCGATTAATGAAAAACTGTTTTTT.

The CDR3 sequence is CASSQEALAHLAGLTYNEQFF. In DNA, the CDR3 is TGCGCCAGCAGCCAAGAAGCCCTAGCCCATCTAGCGGGCCTAACCTACAATGAGCAGTTCTTC. This chain uses TRBV4-1 with TRBJ2-1; 8 nucleotides align to TRBD2. Per germline, CDR1 MGHRA and CDR2 YSYEKL. V gave up 0 bases and J gave up 2 bases; unmatched junction bases: 18. The length of the CDR3 is 21 residues.

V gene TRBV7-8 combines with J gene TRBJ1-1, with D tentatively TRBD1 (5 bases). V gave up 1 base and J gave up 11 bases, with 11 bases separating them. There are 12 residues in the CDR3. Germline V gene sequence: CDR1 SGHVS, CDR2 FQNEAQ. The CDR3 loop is CASSLEGLTAFF. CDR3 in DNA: TGTGCCAGCAGCTTAGAGGGGCTTACGGCTTTCTTT.

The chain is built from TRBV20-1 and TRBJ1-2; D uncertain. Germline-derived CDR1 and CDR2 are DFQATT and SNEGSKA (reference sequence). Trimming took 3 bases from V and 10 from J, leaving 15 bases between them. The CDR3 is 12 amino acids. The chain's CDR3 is CSASIPGRFYTF. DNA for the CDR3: TGCAGTGCTAGTATCCCAGGCAGATTCTACACCTTC.

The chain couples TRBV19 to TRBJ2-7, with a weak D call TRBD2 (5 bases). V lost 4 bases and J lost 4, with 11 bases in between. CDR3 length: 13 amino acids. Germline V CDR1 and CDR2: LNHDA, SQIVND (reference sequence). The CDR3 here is CASSRRSGYEQYF. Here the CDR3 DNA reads TGTGCCAGTAGTAGGAGGTCGGGTTACGAGCAGTACTTC.

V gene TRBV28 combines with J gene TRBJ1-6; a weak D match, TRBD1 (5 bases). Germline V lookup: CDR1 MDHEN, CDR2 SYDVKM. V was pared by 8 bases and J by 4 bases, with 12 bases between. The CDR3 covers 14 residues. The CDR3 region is CASGGSGYNSPLHF. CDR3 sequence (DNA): TGTGCCAGCGGGGGTTCTGGGTATAATTCACCCCTCCACTTT.

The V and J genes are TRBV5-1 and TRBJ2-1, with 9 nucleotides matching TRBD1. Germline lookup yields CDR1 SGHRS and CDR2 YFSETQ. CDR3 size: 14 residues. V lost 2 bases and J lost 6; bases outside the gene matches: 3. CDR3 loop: CASSLQGASNEQFF. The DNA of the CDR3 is TGCGCCAGCAGCTTACAGGGGGCAAGCAATGAGCAGTTCTTC.